This T cell receptor beta chain came from a study of blood T cell repertoires in COVID-19. Study background: Donors in the United States, Italy and Spain gave samples during acute or convalescent COVID-19. The analysed material was cDNA or gDNA that came from T cells, B-cell-depleted T cells, or PBMCs.

As originally analysed: Counts of nucleated cells, estimated from reference gene primer amplification, were obtained. Sequencing used immunoSEQ multiplex PCR; TCRdb keeps in-frame clones, though not all of them. The D gene and trimming were derived from the DNA, and the V and J assignments and clone size from that table. The profile shows about 120,000 clones, 80% to 90% of them singletons. Trimming removed 5 bases from V and 7 bases from J; junction bases left unmatched: 5. Germline V gene lookup returns CDR1 SEHNR and CDR2 FQNEAQ (reference sequence). There are 15 residues in the CDR3. The TCR sequence derives from a man in his 70s with active or convalescent COVID-19. The chain carries TRBV7-9 and TRBJ1-6, with 10 positions matching TRBD1. Sequenced: peripheral blood. CDR3 in DNA: TGTGCCAGCAGCCAGACAGGGGGCCCCAATTCACCCCTCCACTTT. Translated: CASSQTGGPNSPLHF.